This T cell receptor (beta chain) originates from a study of T cell repertoires in cytomegalovirus infection. Study information: Shared public TCR beta signatures pointed to both CMV infection and a matching HLA type.

The study, taken as a whole, reports: The ex vivo response was dominated by HLA-C-restricted CMV-specific TCR beta clonotypes.

TCRdb reprocessed the reads via MiXCR and lists one record per CDR3 protein. The sample lists 230,000 or so distinct CDR3 sequences, about 17% occurring once. Germline CDR1 SEHNR, CDR2 FQNEAQ (reference sequence). Trimming removed 4 bases from V and 0 bases from J, with 12 bases in between. There are 15 residues in the CDR3. This clonotype was observed at least ten times. The antigen remains undetermined. The clonotype originates from a human donor in good health (CMV status not recorded). Some clones in this sample may be carry-over from other donors' samples. Material: CD8+ T cells from PBMCs. This chain links TRBV7-9 with TRBJ1-1; D remains ambiguous. CDR3 residues: CASSSTRTMNTEAFF. CDR3 in DNA: TGTGCCAGCAGCTCCACAAGGACTATGAACACTGAAGCTTTCTTT.